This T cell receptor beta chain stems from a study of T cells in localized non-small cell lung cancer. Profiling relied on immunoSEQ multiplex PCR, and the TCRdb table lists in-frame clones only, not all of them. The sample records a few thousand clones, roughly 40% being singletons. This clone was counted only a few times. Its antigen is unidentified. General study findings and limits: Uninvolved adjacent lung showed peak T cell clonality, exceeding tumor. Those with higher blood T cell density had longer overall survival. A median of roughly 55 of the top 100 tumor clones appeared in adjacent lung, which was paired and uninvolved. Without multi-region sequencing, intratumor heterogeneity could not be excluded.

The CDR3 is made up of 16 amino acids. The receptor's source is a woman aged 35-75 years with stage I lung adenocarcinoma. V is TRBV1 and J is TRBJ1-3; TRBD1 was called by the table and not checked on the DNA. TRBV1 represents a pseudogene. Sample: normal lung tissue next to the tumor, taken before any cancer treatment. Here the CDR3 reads CASSPRRTGDGNTIYF. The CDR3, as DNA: TGCGCCAGCAGCCCACGACGGACAGGGGATGGAAACACCATATATTTT.